Following are 26 T cell receptor beta chains from one sample sequenced in a study of blood T cell repertoires in COVID-19. Sequencing was performed with immunoSEQ multiplex PCR; in TCRdb, only in-frame clones are kept and a portion is missing. This table has 90,000 to 100,000 clones, roughly 84% appearing once. Sequencing was done on a sample of peripheral blood. The receptors were gathered from a human donor in a cohort sampled during active COVID-19.

This chain uses TRBV7-6 with TRBJ1-1; D gene unclear. V lost 2 bases and J lost 3, with 7 bases in between. Germline-derived CDR1 and CDR2 are SGHVS and FNYEAQ. The CDR3 consists of 13 residues. The CDR3 sequence is CASSLSPDTEAFF. The DNA of the CDR3 is TGTGCCAGCAGCTTAAGTCCGGACACTGAAGCTTTCTTT. Complete variable domain (other parts from reference TRBV7-6 and TRBJ1-1): GAGVSQSPRYKVTKRGQDVALRCDPISGHVSLYWYRQALGQGPEFLTYFNYEAQQDKSGLPNDRFSAERPEGSISTLTIQRTEQRDSAMYRCASSLSPDTEAFFGQGTRLTVV.

The V and J genes are TRBV19 and TRBJ2-5; 7 positions match TRBD1. CDR3 length equals 15 residues. With 4 bases clipped from V and 5 bases from J, the junction kept 10 bases outside the gene matches. The germline gives CDR1 LNHDA, CDR2 SQIVND (reference sequence). Here the CDR3 DNA reads TGTGCCAGTAGTAACCCCCGACAGGGATTGGAGACCCAGTACTTC. Amino acid sequence: CASSNPRQGLETQYF. The full variable domain, completed using reference TRBV19 and TRBJ2-5, is DGGITQSPKYLFRKEGQNVTLSCEQNLNHDAMYWYRQDPGQGLRLIYYSQIVNDFQKGDIAEGYSVSREKKESFPLTVTSAQKNPTAFYLCASSNPRQGLETQYFGPGTRLLVL.

This clone was counted only a few times. The chain is built from TRBV4-1 and TRBJ2-1, with D unresolved. CDR1 is MGHRA, CDR2 YSYEKL, per germline. V was clipped by 2 bases and J by 5 bases, with 4 bases between them. The CDR3 loop spans 12 amino acids. The CDR3 sequence: CASSQRDNEQFF. In DNA form, the CDR3 reads TGCGCCAGCAGCCAACGAGACAATGAGCAGTTCTTC.

CDR3 DNA sequence: TGTGCCTGGAGTGTACGGACAGGGAAGGACACTGAAGCTTTCTTT. Encoded protein: CAWSVRTGKDTEAFF. V and J are TRBV30 and TRBJ1-1; 8 nucleotides match TRBD1. In germline, CDR1 is GTSNPN, CDR2 SVGIG (reference sequence). This CDR3 spans 15 amino acids. The trim removed 0 bases at V and 3 bases at J, leaving 6 bases unmatched. Using reference TRBV30 and TRBJ1-1 for the parts outside the CDR3, the full variable domain is SQTIHQWPATLVQPVGSPLSLECTVEGTSNPNLYWYRQAAGRGLQLLFYSVGIGQISSEVPQNLSASRPQDRQFILSSKKLLLSDSGFYLCAWSVRTGKDTEAFFGQGTRLTVV.

The chain uses TRBV3-1 (or the pseudogene TRBV3-2) and TRBJ2-2; the D gene is possibly TRBD1 (6 bases). Germline V gene lookup returns CDR1 LGHDT and CDR2 YNNKEL (reference sequence). CDR3 length: 18 residues. Deletions cut 4 bases from V and 2 bases from J, with 20 bases between. CDR3 nucleotides: TGTGCCAGCAGCCCGAGACTATCTAAGGGGGTAAACACCGGGGAGCTGTTTTTT. As protein: CASSPRLSKGVNTGELFF.

This clone has only a few counts. The genes are TRBV5-1 and TRBJ1-6, with 9 bases fitting TRBD1. This CDR3 is built from 15 residues. Unmatched junction bases numbered 6, after V lost 4 bases and J lost 7 bases. Germline V gene data show CDR1 as SGHRS and CDR2 as YFSETQ. CDR3 sequence reads: CASSGSDRGNSPLHF. In DNA, the CDR3 is TGCGCCAGCAGCGGGTCGGACAGGGGAAATTCACCCCTCCACTTT.

The V and J genes are TRBV16 and TRBJ1-2; TRBD1 is a possible D gene (6 bases). This CDR3 region has 14 residues. CDR1 and CDR2 (germline): KGHSY, FQNENV. V shed 2 bases and J shed 1 base, with 8 bases lying between them. This CDR3 is CASSQGQSNYGYTF. CDR3 DNA sequence: TGTGCCAGCAGCCAAGGACAGAGTAACTATGGCTACACCTTC.

The V call is TRBV7-6, the J call TRBJ1-1; the D gene is possibly TRBD1 (6 bases). This CDR3 contains 15 residues. Germline V lookup: CDR1 SGHVS, CDR2 FNYEAQ. V was pared by 5 bases and J by 7 bases, with 20 bases between. CDR3 nucleotide sequence: TGTGCCAGCAGCCCCCGAAAAGACAGGACGGATGAAGCTTTCTTT. Translation gives CASSPRKDRTDEAFF.

In DNA form, the CDR3 reads TGCGCCAGCAGCTTGTTCCCGGGACTAGATACGCAGTATTTT. Its protein is CASSLFPGLDTQYF. The rearrangement uses TRBV5-1 and TRBJ2-3; the D gene is possibly TRBD2 (6 bases). The CDR3 is made up of 14 amino acids. In germline, CDR1 is SGHRS, CDR2 YFSETQ. Trimming took off 1 base at V and 5 bases at J, with 11 bases between the two ends.

As DNA, the CDR3 is TGTGCCAGCAGCTTAGCGTTAGGAGGCCGTACCTACGAGCAGTACTTC. Residues: CASSLALGGRTYEQYF. The chain combines TRBV7-8 with TRBJ2-7; a possible D gene is TRBD2 (5 bases). CDR1 and CDR2 (germline): SGHVS, FQNEAQ. The CDR3 contains 16 residues. V gave up 0 bases and J gave up 2 bases, with 14 bases separating them.

The genes are TRBV12-3 or TRBV12-4 and TRBJ2-7; D unresolved. The CDR3 is 11 residues long. Trimming shortened V by 6 bases and J by 4 bases, and 7 bases separated the two germline ends. In DNA, the CDR3 is TGTGCCAGCAGCAGGAATTACGAGCAGTACTTC. It translates to CASSRNYEQYF.

V is TRBV7-9 and J is TRBJ2-1; no clear D gene. The CDR3 sequence is 13 residues long. The V and J ends lost 3 bases and 0 bases respectively, with 3 bases between them. The germline V gene has CDR1 SEHNR and CDR2 FQNEAQ (reference sequence). CDR3 protein: CASSFSSYNEQFF. CDR3 bases: TGTGCCAGCAGCTTCAGCTCCTACAATGAGCAGTTCTTC. Using reference TRBV7-9 and TRBJ2-1 for the parts outside the CDR3, the full variable domain is DTGVSQNPRHKITKRGQNVTFRCDPISEHNRLYWYRQTLGQGPEFLTYFQNEAQLEKSRLLSDRFSAERPKGSFSTLEIQRTEQGDSAMYLCASSFSSYNEQFFGPGTRLTVL.

The chain combines TRBV3-1 (or the pseudogene TRBV3-2) with TRBJ1-1, with 7 bases that match TRBD1. Germline CDR1 is LGHDT and CDR2 is YNNKEL (reference sequence). The junction had 4 bases not matched to a gene; V was cut back by 3 bases and J by 6 bases. The CDR3 spans 13 residues. Here the CDR3 DNA reads TGTGCCAGCAGCCAGGGACAGTCATCTGAAGCTTTCTTT. It specifies CASSQGQSSEAFF.

The rearrangement links TRBV14 to TRBJ1-1; TRBD1 might be the D (5 bases). The germline CDR1 and CDR2 sequences are SGHDN and FVKESK. The CDR3 totals 15 residues. V was trimmed by 0 bases and J by 11 bases, leaving 19 bases between them. The CDR3 DNA sequence: TGTGCCAGCAGCCAAGACCGAGGTAGGGGCAGTGTCGCTTTCTTT. It codes for CASSQDRGRGSVAFF. The complete variable domain, with remaining parts taken from reference TRBV14 and TRBJ1-1, reads EAGVTQFPSHSVIEKGQTVTLRCDPISGHDNLYWYRRVMGKEIKFLLHFVKESKQDESGMPNNRFLAERTGGTYSTLKVQPAELEDSGVYFCASSQDRGRGSVAFFGQGTRLTVV.

J is TRBJ2-7 and V is TRBV12-3 or TRBV12-4, with 8 positions matching TRBD2. The CDR3 loop spans 12 amino acids. The V gene end was trimmed by 8 bases and the J gene end by 4 bases; junction bases not matched to a gene: 4. The CDR3 DNA is TGTGCCAGCTCGCGGGGGGATTACGAGCAGTACTTC. Translated: CASSRGDYEQYF.

J is TRBJ1-3 and V is TRBV6-5; D remains unclear. In germline, CDR1 is MNHEY, CDR2 SVGAGI. The CDR3 is made up of 14 amino acids. Trimming removed 7 bases at V and 0 bases at J, with 10 bases between. CDR3 region: CASTHGDSGNTIYF. In nucleotides, the CDR3 is TGTGCCAGCACCCACGGAGACTCTGGAAACACCATATATTTT.

This clone was found many times. J is TRBJ1-1 and V is TRBV25-1; D possibly corresponds to TRBD1 (6 bases). CDR3 length equals 12 residues. The V and J ends lost 3 bases and 5 bases respectively, with 7 bases between them. Germline assignment: CDR1 MGHDK and CDR2 SYGVNS. Here the CDR3 DNA reads TGTGCCAGCAGTGATCAGGGGACTGAAGCTTTCTTT. Its protein is CASSDQGTEAFF. Filled out from reference TRBV25-1 and TRBJ1-1, the complete variable domain reads EADIYQTPRYLVIGTGKKITLECSQTMGHDKMYWYQQDPGMELHLIHYSYGVNSTEKGDLSSESTVSRIRTEHFPLTLESARPSHTSQYLCASSDQGTEAFFGQGTRLTVV.

This chain connects TRBV28 to TRBJ2-5; D is perhaps TRBD1 (5 bases). The V end was cut by 9 bases, the J end by 6 bases, with 17 bases between. The CDR3 length is 13 residues. Germline loops: CDR1 MDHEN, CDR2 SYDVKM. The CDR3 DNA is TGTGCCAGTTCCGGCAGGGAAGGGAAGACCCAGTACTTC. It codes for CASSGREGKTQYF.

The V call is TRBV5-1, the J call TRBJ2-2, with 7 positions matching TRBD2. The CDR3 extends over 15 amino acids. Trimming removed 2 bases from V and 2 bases from J; junction bases left unmatched: 3. The germline gives CDR1 SGHRS, CDR2 YFSETQ. The CDR3 reads CASSFGTTNTGELFF. CDR3 DNA: TGCGCCAGCAGCTTCGGGACTACAAACACCGGGGAGCTGTTTTTT.

This chain joins TRBV6-5 and TRBJ1-2; D is perhaps TRBD1 (6 bases). Germline V gene data show CDR1 as MNHEY and CDR2 as SVGAGI. Trimming took 6 bases from V and 6 from J, leaving 14 bases between them. CDR3 length equals 13 residues. CDR3 DNA sequence: TGTGCCAGCAGGGTGACAGGAAGCGATGGCTACACCTTC. Translating gives CASRVTGSDGYTF.

This chain uses TRBV25-1 with TRBJ1-1; TRBD1 aligns across 7 bases. Per the germline V gene, CDR1 is MGHDK and CDR2 is SYGVNS. The CDR3 is 14 amino acids. The ends lost 8 bases at V and 8 bases at J; junction bases unmatched: 14. In nucleotides, the CDR3 is TGTGCCAGCCCCCAGGGGGAAGGTGCAGGCGAAGCTTTCTTT. It encodes CASPQGEGAGEAFF.

The chain uses TRBV27 and TRBJ1-2; 7 positions agree with TRBD1. The CDR3 spans 17 residues. The trim removed 6 bases at V and 5 bases at J, leaving 18 bases unmatched. CDR1 and CDR2 (germline): MNHEY, SMNVEV (reference sequence). In DNA, the CDR3 is TGTGCCAGCAGAGACAGGGTAGGCGAATTCCCCTTATATGGCTACACCTTC. Its translation is CASRDRVGEFPLYGYTF.

This clone has a handful of counts. The chain couples TRBV6-2 or TRBV6-3 to TRBJ2-7; TRBD1 agrees at 8 bases. This CDR3 is built from 13 residues. The germline V gene has CDR1 MNHEY and CDR2 SVGEGT. The V and J ends lost 2 bases and 3 bases, in that order; junction bases with no gene match: 0. CDR3 DNA: TGTGCCAGCAGTTACGGGACAGGCTACGAGCAGTACTTC. The encoded protein is CASSYGTGYEQYF.

As DNA, the CDR3 is TGTGCCAGCAGCTTCGGGGACAGGGATCGCGAGCAGTACTTC. Its translation is CASSFGDRDREQYF. This sequence joins TRBV7-9 and TRBJ2-7; 9 bases are a match to TRBD1. V was pared by 3 bases and J by 6 bases, with 6 bases of the junction left unmatched. The CDR3 loop spans 14 amino acids. Looked up from germline, CDR1 is SEHNR and CDR2 is FQNEAQ (reference sequence).

The J gene is TRBJ1-6, the V gene TRBV9; 7 positions match TRBD1. CDR1 is SGDLS and CDR2 is YYNGEE in the germline V gene. V shed 7 bases and J 6 bases; nucleotides not matched to a gene: 4. The CDR3 has 13 residues. CDR3 nucleotides: TGTGCCAGCTGCCCAGGGGGTAATTCACCCCTCCACTTT. This encodes CASCPGGNSPLHF.

CDR3 residues: CASSLGGQETQYF. In DNA form, the CDR3 reads TGTGCCAGCAGCTTAGGAGGTCAAGAGACCCAGTACTTC. The V gene is TRBV7-7, the J gene TRBJ2-5; D is unclear. Germline V gene lookup returns CDR1 SSHAT and CDR2 FNYEAQ (reference sequence). V dropped 1 base and J dropped 2 bases, with 5 bases sitting between them. The length of the CDR3 is 13 residues.